This entry lists 10 T cell receptor beta chains sequenced from one sample in a study of T cells after yellow fever vaccination. TCRdb itself ran the 5' RACE reads through MiXCR, one entry per CDR3 protein. The table records 300,000 to 350,000 distinct CDR3 sequences, approximately 4% of them present only once. The material sequenced was PBMCs, taken 15 days after the yellow fever booster vaccination. The receptors were gathered from a man in his late teens or twenties who received the YFV17D yellow fever vaccine.

The chain is built from TRBV28 and TRBJ2-7; D remains ambiguous. Trimming pared 6 bases from V and 1 base from J, leaving 10 bases between. This CDR3 has 13 residues. Germline lookup yields CDR1 MDHEN and CDR2 SYDVKM. CDR3 in amino acids: CASSFGYSYEQYV. In DNA form, the CDR3 reads TGTGCCAGCAGCTTCGGATATTCCTACGAGCAGTACGTC.

This clonotype was counted between two and nine times. The chain employs TRBV28 and TRBJ1-1; the match to TRBD1 covers 10 bases. This CDR3 comprises 17 residues. CDR1 is MDHEN and CDR2 is SYDVKM in the germline V gene. The V and J ends lost 1 base and 4 bases, in that order; junction bases with no gene match: 9. This chain's CDR3 is CASSLFYRTGGTTEAFF. For the CDR3, the DNA is TGTGCCAGCAGTTTATTCTATCGGACAGGGGGGACCACTGAAGCTTTCTTT.

This chain joins TRBV3-1 and TRBJ1-2; D not resolved. Trimming took off 4 bases at V and 7 bases at J, with 10 bases between the two ends. Germline V lookup: CDR1 LGHDT, CDR2 YNNKEL (reference sequence). The CDR3 loop spans 12 amino acids. This CDR3 is CASSPRPGGYTF. DNA for the CDR3: TGTGCCAGCAGCCCCCGACCGGGTGGCTACACCTTC.

In its sample, this clonotype was seen many times. This rearrangement joins TRBV6-5 to TRBJ2-1; 11 positions agree with TRBD2. Germline lookup yields CDR1 MNHEY and CDR2 SVGAGI. There are 16 residues in the CDR3. V dropped 5 bases and J dropped 4; count of bases not matched to a gene: 7. CDR3 DNA: TGTGCCAGCAGTGCCCAGACTAGCGGGGCTTACAATGAGCAGTTCTTC. Encoded protein: CASSAQTSGAYNEQFF.

This clonotype was picked up a small number of times. V and J are TRBV30 and TRBJ1-2; D possibly corresponds to TRBD1 (5 bases). This CDR3 is built from 13 residues. The germline gives CDR1 GTSNPN, CDR2 SVGIG (reference sequence). Trimming left V 1 base short and J 4 bases short, with 10 bases between. Here the CDR3 DNA reads TGTGCCTGGAGTGGCGGACACCTCTATGGCTACACCTTC. Amino acids: CAWSGGHLYGYTF.

This chain joins TRBV10-3 and TRBJ2-7; TRBD1 agrees at 8 bases. The germline V gene has CDR1 ENHRY and CDR2 SYGVKD. V lost 6 bases to trimming and J lost 6 bases; unmatched junction nucleotides: 28. This CDR3 is built from 20 residues. CDR3 region: CAIRSPSTGTGSGVGGEQYF. CDR3 DNA: TGTGCCATCAGGAGCCCCAGCACCGGGACAGGCTCTGGGGTAGGAGGCGAGCAGTACTTC.

This clonotype was counted at least ten times. The V call is TRBV20-1, the J call TRBJ1-5; 8 nucleotides align to TRBD1. Germline assignment: CDR1 DFQATT and CDR2 SNEGSKA (reference sequence). Trimming cost V 3 bases and J 6 bases; bases outside gene matches: 13. CDR3 length: 16 residues. The CDR3 protein is CSASTGTGYLIQPQHF. The CDR3 nucleotides read TGCAGTGCTAGCACCGGGACAGGTTATCTTATTCAGCCCCAGCATTTT.

Ten or more counts support this clonotype. The chain carries TRBV6-2 or TRBV6-3 and TRBJ1-2, with 8 bases lining up with TRBD1. CDR3 length equals 17 residues. CDR1 is MNHEY and CDR2 is SVGEGT in the germline V gene. V lost 5 bases and J lost 4; bases outside the gene matches: 15. DNA for the CDR3: TGTGCCAGCAGTCAATCATCGACAGGGGATTCCAGCTATGGCTACACCTTC. Protein product: CASSQSSTGDSSYGYTF.

About this clonotype: A read error is possible here, since a much larger clone lies one base away. V usage is TRBV12-3 or TRBV12-4 and J usage is TRBJ1-1, with D hard to call. The CDR3 runs to 13 residues. The ends were cut back, 6 bases at V and 5 bases at J, with 13 bases in the middle. In DNA, the CDR3 is TGTGCCAGCAGCCCCCGGTACGAGACTGAAGCTTTCTTT. Translating it yields CASSPRYETEAFF.

This clonotype has at least ten counts. The chain employs TRBV5-1 and TRBJ2-3, with D maybe TRBD1 (6 bases). With 0 bases removed from V and 9 bases from J, the gap between germline ends came to 11 bases. Germline CDR1 is SGHRS and CDR2 is YFSETQ. The CDR3 has 13 residues. CDR3 residues: CASSLAGQSTQYF. For the CDR3, the DNA is TGCGCCAGCAGCTTGGCCGGACAGTCGACGCAGTATTTT.